Below, 7 T cell receptor beta chains from the same sample are listed, as sequenced in a study of cytomegalovirus exposure and HLA in healthy donors. Both 60 Vbeta primers and 13 Jbeta primers went into the PCR. Generated by immunoSEQ multiplex PCR, the TCRdb table keeps only in-frame clones and is missing some. The sample carries 80,000 to 95,000 clones, about two thirds recorded once. Sequencing was done on a sample of PBMCs. The receptors originated from a human donor in good health.

The chain links TRBV19 to TRBJ1-5, with a possible D match to TRBD1 (6 bases). Germline CDR1 reads LNHDA; CDR2 reads SQIVND (reference sequence). V was trimmed by 7 bases and J by 1 base, leaving 14 bases between them. There are 15 residues in the CDR3. The CDR3 DNA is TGTGCCAGTACCTCGACAGGTTTCAGCAATCAGCCCCAGCATTTT. Encoded protein: CASTSTGFSNQPQHF.

This clone has more than one count but fewer than ten. The chain couples TRBV15 to TRBJ2-7, with 8 nucleotides matching TRBD1. The V and J ends lost 5 bases and 7 bases, in that order; junction bases with no gene match: 16. Per germline, CDR1 LNHNV and CDR2 YYDKDF (reference sequence). The CDR3 runs 16 residues. The CDR3 region has the DNA TGTGCCACCAGCCCAGTGGGCAGGGGGCGCGGAAAGGAGCAGTACTTC. The encoded protein is CATSPVGRGRGKEQYF.

V gene TRBV5-4 combines with J gene TRBJ1-2, with 9 bases matching TRBD1. The germline V gene encodes CDR1 SGHNT and CDR2 YYREEE (reference sequence). The CDR3 runs to 13 residues. Trimming took 4 bases from V and 4 from J; bases not matched to a gene: 2. CDR3 coding DNA: TGTGCCAGCAGCGACAGGGGGACCTATGGCTACACCTTC. It yields the protein CASSDRGTYGYTF.

This chain joins TRBV7-2 and TRBJ1-6, with TRBD1 matching over 8 bases. V was pared by 5 bases and J by 12 bases, with 6 bases of the junction left unmatched. This CDR3 comprises 13 residues. Germline V gene lookup returns CDR1 SGHTA and CDR2 FQGNSA. Written as DNA, the CDR3 is TGTGCCAGCAGCCCTGGACAGGGTAGACCCCTCCACTTT. This codes for CASSPGQGRPLHF.

This chain joins TRBV27 and TRBJ2-7; 9 bases are a match to TRBD1. Trimming removed 5 bases from V and 2 bases from J; junction bases left unmatched: 10. The germline V gene has CDR1 MNHEY and CDR2 SMNVEV (reference sequence). This CDR3 comprises 16 residues. For the CDR3, the DNA is TGTGCCAGCAGTAACACAGCCGGGACAGGGACCTACGAGCAGTACTTC. Translation gives CASSNTAGTGTYEQYF.

This clone was observed a single time. The CDR3 is CASRPMDRVGGYTF. CDR3 DNA: TGTGCCAGTAGACCCATGGACAGGGTCGGAGGCTACACCTTC. The chain links TRBV19 to TRBJ1-2; 8 bases are a match to TRBD1. The CDR3 extends over 14 amino acids. V gave up 6 bases and J gave up 8 bases; unmatched junction bases: 11. The germline gives CDR1 LNHDA, CDR2 SQIVND (reference sequence).

This clone was found a few times. V gene TRBV7-9 combines with J gene TRBJ1-6; D possibly corresponds to TRBD1 (5 bases). The V end lost 1 base, the J end lost 9 bases, and 13 bases lay between the germline ends. There are 15 residues in the CDR3. Germline-derived CDR1 and CDR2 are SEHNR and FQNEAQ (reference sequence). The CDR3 DNA is TGTGCCAGCAGCTTAGACGGCAGGGCAGGTTCACCCCTCCACTTT. Protein: CASSLDGRAGSPLHF.